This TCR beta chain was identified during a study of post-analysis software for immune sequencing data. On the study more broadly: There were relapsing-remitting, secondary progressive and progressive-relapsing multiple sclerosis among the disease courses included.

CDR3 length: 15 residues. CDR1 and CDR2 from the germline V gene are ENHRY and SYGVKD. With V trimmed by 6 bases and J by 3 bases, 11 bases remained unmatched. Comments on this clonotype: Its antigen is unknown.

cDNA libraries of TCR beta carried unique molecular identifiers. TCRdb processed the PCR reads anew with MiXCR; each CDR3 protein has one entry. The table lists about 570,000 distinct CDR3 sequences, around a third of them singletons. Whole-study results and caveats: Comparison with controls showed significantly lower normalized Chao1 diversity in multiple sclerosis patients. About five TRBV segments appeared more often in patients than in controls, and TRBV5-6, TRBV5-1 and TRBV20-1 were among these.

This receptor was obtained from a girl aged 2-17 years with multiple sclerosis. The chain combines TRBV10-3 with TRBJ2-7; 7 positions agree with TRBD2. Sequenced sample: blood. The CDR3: CAISTTGTTRYEQYF. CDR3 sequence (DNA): TGTGCCATCAGCACGACCGGGACTACCCGCTACGAGCAGTACTTC.